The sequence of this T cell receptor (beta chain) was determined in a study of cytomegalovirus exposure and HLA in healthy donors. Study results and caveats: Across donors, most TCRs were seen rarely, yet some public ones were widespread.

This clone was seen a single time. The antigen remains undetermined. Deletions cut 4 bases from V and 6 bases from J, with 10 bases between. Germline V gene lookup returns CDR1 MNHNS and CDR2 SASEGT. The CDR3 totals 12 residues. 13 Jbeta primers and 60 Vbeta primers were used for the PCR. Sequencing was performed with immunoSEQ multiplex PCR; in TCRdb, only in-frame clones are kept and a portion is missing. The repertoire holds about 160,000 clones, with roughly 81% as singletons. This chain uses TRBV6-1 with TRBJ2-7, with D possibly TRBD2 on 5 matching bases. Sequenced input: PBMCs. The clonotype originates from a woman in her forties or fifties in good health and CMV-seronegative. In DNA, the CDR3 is TGTGCCAGCAGTGCTACTAGATCCGAGCAGTACTTC. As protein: CASSATRSEQYF.